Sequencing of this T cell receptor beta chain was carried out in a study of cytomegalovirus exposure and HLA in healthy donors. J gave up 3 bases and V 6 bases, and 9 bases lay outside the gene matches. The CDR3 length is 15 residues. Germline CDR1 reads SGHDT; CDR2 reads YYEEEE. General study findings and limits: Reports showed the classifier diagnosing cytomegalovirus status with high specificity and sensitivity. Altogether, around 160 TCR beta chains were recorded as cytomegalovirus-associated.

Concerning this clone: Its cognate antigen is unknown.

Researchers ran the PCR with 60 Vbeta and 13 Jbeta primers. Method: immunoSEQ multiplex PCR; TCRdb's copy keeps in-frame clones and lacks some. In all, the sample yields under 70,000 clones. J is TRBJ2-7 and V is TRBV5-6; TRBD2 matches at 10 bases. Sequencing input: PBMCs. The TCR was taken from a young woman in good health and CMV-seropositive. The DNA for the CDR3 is TGTGCCAGCACCGAAGCGGGGGGGCGCCACTACGAGCAGTACTTC. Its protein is CASTEAGGRHYEQYF.